This TCR beta chain emerged from a study of blood T cell repertoires in COVID-19. The overall study: Samples taken during acute and convalescent COVID-19 were collected in the United States, Italy and Spain. From T cells, B-cell-depleted T cells, or PBMCs came the material, which was cDNA or gDNA.

Germline lookup yields CDR1 GTSNPN and CDR2 SVGIG (reference sequence). This CDR3 region has 12 residues. The V gene lost 0 bases and the J gene lost 7 bases, with 7 bases spanning the gap. How the authors handled the data: Nucleated cell counts were estimated from reference gene primer amplification. TCRdb's copy holds only in-frame clones and misses some; the assay was immunoSEQ multiplex PCR. Clone size and the V and J calls come from that table; the DNA yielded D and trimming. The sample shows roughly 110,000 clones, about nine tenths of them seen only once. The material sequenced was peripheral blood. The source of this sequence is a woman aged 45-65 years with acute or convalescent COVID-19. The chain is built from TRBV30 and TRBJ2-1; the D is unclear. CDR3 sequence: CAWSVIGNEQFF. The CDR3 DNA reads TGTGCCTGGAGTGTCATCGGTAATGAGCAGTTCTTC.